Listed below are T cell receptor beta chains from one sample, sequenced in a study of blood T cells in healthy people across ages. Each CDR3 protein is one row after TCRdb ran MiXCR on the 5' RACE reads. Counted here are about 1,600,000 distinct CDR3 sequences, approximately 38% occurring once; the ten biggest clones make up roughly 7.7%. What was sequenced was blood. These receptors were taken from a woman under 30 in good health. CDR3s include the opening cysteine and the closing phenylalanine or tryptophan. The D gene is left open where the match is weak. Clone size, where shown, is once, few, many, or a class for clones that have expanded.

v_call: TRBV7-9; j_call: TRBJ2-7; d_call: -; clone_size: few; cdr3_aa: CASSPRIVEGNYEQYF; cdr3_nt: TGTGCCAGCAGCCCCCGCATAGTTGAAGGGAACTACGAGCAGTACTTC
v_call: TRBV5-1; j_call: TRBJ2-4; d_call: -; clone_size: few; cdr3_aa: CASSLETGFAQYF; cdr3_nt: TGCGCCAGCAGCTTGGAAACTGGGTTCGCGCAGTACTTC
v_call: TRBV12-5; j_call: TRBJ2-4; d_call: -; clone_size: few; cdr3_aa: CASGLPGTPKNIQYF; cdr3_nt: TGTGCTAGTGGCCTCCCCGGGACACCAAAAAACATTCAGTACTTC
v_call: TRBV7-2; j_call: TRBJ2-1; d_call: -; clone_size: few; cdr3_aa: CASWGYNEQFF; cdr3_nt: TGTGCCAGCTGGGGTTACAATGAGCAGTTCTTC
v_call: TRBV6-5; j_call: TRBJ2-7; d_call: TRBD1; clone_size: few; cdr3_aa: CASSYSVTGTVSYEQYF; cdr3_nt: TGTGCCAGCAGTTACTCGGTTACCGGGACAGTCAGCTACGAGCAGTACTTC
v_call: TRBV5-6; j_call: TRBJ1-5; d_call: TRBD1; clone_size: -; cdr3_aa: CASSLAGGIDQPQHF; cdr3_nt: TGTGCCAGCAGCTTGGCAGGGGGCATAGATCAGCCCCAGCATTTT
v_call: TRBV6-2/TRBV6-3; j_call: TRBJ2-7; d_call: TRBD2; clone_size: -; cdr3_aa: CASCGGPSYEQYF; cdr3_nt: TGTGCCAGCTGCGGGGGGCCCTCCTACGAGCAGTACTTC
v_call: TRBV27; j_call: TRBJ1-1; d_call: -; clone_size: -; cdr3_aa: CASSLSVRGRNTEAFF; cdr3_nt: TGTGCCAGCAGTTTATCCGTTCGGGGACGGAACACTGAAGCTTTCTTT
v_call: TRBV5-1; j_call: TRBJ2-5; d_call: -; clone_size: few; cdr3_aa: CASSGTLGGQETQYF; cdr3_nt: TGCGCCAGCAGCGGTACTTTAGGGGGGCAAGAGACCCAGTACTTC
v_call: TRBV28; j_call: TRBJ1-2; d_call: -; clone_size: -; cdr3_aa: CASRPQDQKGYTF; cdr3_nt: TGTGCCAGCAGACCCCAGGACCAGAAGGGCTACACCTTC
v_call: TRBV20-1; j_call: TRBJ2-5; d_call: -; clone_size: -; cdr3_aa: CSAAPLGSAYNEQYF; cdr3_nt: TGCAGTGCTGCCCCTCTGGGGAGCGCCTACAATGAGCAGTACTTC
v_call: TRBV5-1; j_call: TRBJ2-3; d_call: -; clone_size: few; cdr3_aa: CASSLASQADTQYF; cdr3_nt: TGCGCCAGCAGCTTGGCTAGTCAGGCAGATACGCAGTATTTT
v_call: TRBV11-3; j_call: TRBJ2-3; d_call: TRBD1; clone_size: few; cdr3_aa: CASSSRDRGDTDTQYF; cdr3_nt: TGTGCCAGCAGCTCTCGGGACAGGGGAGACACAGATACGCAGTATTTT
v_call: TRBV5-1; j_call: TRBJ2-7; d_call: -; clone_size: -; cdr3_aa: CASSLEYSSYEQYF; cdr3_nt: TGCGCCAGCAGCTTGGAATACAGCTCCTACGAGCAGTACTTC
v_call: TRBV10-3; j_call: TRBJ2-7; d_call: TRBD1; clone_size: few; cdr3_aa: CAIRQGDSGSEQYF; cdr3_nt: TGTGCCATCCGACAGGGGGATTCCGGCAGCGAGCAGTACTTC
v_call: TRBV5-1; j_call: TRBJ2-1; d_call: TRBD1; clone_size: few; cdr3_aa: CASSLVASEPGQGFYNEQFF; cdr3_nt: TGCGCCAGCAGCCTCGTGGCCAGTGAGCCGGGACAGGGATTCTACAATGAGCAGTTCTTC
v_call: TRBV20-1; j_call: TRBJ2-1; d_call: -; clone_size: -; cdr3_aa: CSAPTPPNEQFF; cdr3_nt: TGCAGTGCTCCCACTCCCCCGAATGAGCAGTTCTTC
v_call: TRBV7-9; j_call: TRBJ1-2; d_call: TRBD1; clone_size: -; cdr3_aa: CASSSREGASGYTF; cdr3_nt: TGTGCCAGCAGCTCTAGGGAGGGGGCAAGTGGCTACACCTTC
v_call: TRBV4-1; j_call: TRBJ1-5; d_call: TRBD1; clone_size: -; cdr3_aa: CASSQGTGLDQPQHF; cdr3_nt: TGCGCCAGCAGCCAAGGGACAGGCTTGGATCAGCCCCAGCATTTT
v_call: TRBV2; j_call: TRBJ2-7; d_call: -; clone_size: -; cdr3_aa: CASNEDVRNEQYF; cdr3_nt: TGTGCCAGCAATGAGGATGTGAGAAACGAGCAGTACTTC
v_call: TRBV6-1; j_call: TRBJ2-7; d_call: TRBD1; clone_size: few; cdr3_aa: CASSESDRRRSSYEQYF; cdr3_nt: TGTGCCAGCAGTGAATCGGACAGGCGTAGGAGCTCCTACGAGCAGTACTTC
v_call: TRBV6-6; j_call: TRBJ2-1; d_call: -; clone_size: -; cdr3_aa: CASSYRTGRGEQFF; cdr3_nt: TGTGCCAGCAGTTACCGCACAGGGAGGGGTGAGCAGTTCTTC
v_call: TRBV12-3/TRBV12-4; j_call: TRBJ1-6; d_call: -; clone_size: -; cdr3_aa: CASSFGPLYNSPLHF; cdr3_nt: TGTGCCAGCAGTTTCGGACCGCTTTATAATTCACCCCTCCACTTT
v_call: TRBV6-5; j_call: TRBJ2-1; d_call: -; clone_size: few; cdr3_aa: CASSYSRAPYNEQFF; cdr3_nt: TGTGCCAGCAGTTACTCGAGGGCCCCCTACAATGAGCAGTTCTTC
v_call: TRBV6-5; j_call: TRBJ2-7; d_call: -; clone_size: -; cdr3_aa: CASSYSLNRGGDEQYF; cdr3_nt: TGTGCCAGCAGTTACTCTCTTAACAGGGGAGGGGACGAGCAGTACTTC
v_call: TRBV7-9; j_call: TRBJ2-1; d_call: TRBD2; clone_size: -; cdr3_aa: CASSFPTGTSGYEQFF; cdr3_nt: TGTGCCAGCAGCTTTCCTACCGGGACTAGCGGGTATGAGCAGTTCTTC
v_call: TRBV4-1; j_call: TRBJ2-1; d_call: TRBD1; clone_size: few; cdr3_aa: CASSLPGQGLDNEQFF; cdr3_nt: TGCGCCAGCAGCCTACCGGGACAGGGGTTGGACAATGAGCAGTTCTTC
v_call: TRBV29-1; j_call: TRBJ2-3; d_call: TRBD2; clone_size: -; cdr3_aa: CSVDYASGSYIIDTQYF; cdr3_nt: TGCAGCGTTGATTATGCTAGCGGGAGTTATATAATAGATACGCAGTATTTT
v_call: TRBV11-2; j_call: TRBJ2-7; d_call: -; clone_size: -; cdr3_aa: CTSSIAYEQYF; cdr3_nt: TGTACCAGCAGCATCGCCTACGAGCAGTACTTC
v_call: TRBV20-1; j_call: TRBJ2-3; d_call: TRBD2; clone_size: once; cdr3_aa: CSARGRQGGKTDTQYF; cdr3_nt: TGCAGTGCTAGGGGCCGGCAGGGAGGGAAGACAGATACGCAGTATTTT
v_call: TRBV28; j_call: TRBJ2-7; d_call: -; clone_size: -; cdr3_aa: CASSLTRSVGSYEQYF; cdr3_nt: TGTGCCAGCAGTTTAACTCGGAGTGTTGGCTCCTACGAGCAGTACTTC
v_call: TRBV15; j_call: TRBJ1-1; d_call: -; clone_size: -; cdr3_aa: CATSSRPPEAFF; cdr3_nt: TGTGCCACCAGCAGCCGCCCCCCTGAAGCTTTCTTT
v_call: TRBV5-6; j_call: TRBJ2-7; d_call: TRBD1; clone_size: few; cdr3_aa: CASSSDRSQYEQYF; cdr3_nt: TGTGCCAGCAGCTCGGACAGGTCCCAATACGAGCAGTACTTC
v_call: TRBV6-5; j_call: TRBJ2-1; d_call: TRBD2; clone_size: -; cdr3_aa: CASSYRGEEQFF; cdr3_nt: TGTGCCAGCAGTTACCGGGGGGAGGAGCAGTTCTTC
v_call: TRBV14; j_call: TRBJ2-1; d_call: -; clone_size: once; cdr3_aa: CASSQSGFEQFF; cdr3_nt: TGTGCCAGCAGCCAATCAGGTTTTGAGCAGTTCTTC
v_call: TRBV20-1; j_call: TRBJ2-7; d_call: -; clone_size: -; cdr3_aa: CSARISGKQGGINEQYF; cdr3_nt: TGCAGTGCTAGAATCTCAGGCAAACAGGGGGGGATCAACGAGCAGTACTTC
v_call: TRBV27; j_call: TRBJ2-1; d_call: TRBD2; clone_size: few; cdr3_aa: CASSSGLAGVYEQFF; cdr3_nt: TGTGCCAGCAGTTCGGGACTAGCGGGAGTATATGAGCAGTTCTTC
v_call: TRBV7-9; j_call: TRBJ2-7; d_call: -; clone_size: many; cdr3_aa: CASSLVSGYTNYEQYF; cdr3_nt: TGTGCCAGCAGCTTAGTCAGCGGGTACACTAACTACGAGCAGTACTTC
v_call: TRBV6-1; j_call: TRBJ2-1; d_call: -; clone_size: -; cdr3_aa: CASSARAYNEQFF; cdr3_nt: TGTGCCAGCAGTGCAAGGGCCTACAATGAGCAGTTCTTC
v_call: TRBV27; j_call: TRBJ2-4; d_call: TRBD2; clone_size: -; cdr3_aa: CASMQGLASHIQYF; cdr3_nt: TGTGCCAGCATGCAAGGACTAGCGTCTCACATTCAGTACTTC